The present TCR beta chain was sequenced within a study of radiation and T cells in renal cell carcinoma. Overall study results and limits: In blood, top tumor clones expanded by 2 weeks, shrinking by 4.

Described time point: blood 4 weeks post-SBRT, at nephrectomy. Treatment described: 15 Gy SBRT to primary tumor, nephrectomy 4 weeks later. Details on this clone: Its antigen is not known.

V lost 5 bases, J lost 5 bases, and 5 bases stayed unmatched. Per germline, CDR1 SGHTA and CDR2 FQGTGA. The CDR3 is 14 amino acids. The method was immunoSEQ multiplex PCR; TCRdb's version includes in-frame clones alone and lacks a portion of them. Seen here are approximately 92,000 clones, around four fifths observed once, and the top ten hold more than 9%. This TCR was sampled from a man aged 50-60 years with renal cell carcinoma. The rearrangement joins TRBV7-3 to TRBJ2-2; 7 bases fit TRBD2. This specimen was blood, taken from a patient whose treatment included radiotherapy and nephrectomy. CDR3 nucleotide sequence: TGTGCCAGCAGCCGCGGCGGGGGTACCGGGGAGCTGTTTTTT. As protein: CASSRGGGTGELFF.